This T cell receptor beta chain comes out of a study of OX40 agonist ivuxolimab in advanced cancers. General study results and limits: CD8+ T cells showed, on average, more clonal expansion than CD4+ cells. At 0.1 to 3.0 mg/kg and by week 6, CD4+ and CD8+ T cells in the blood had expanded clonally.

Assay: immunoSEQ multiplex PCR; the TCRdb copy retains only in-frame clones and omits some. The sample includes around 31,000 clones, 75% to 90% of them seen just once. This clone has more than one count but fewer than ten. Its target is not known. V shed 5 bases, J shed 6 bases, and the junction held 8 bases outside the gene matches. CDR1 is SGHTA and CDR2 is FQGNSA in the germline V gene. The CDR3 covers 15 residues. The starting material was CD4+ or CD8+ T cells sorted from blood, obtained in a trial of the OX40 agonist ivuxolimab. The V call is TRBV7-2, the J call TRBJ2-3, with 10 bases that match TRBD1. This receptor was identified in an adult with an advanced solid tumor such as melanoma, head and neck, liver or kidney cancer. CDR3 residues: CASSLTGGAFDTQYF. CDR3 coding DNA: TGTGCCAGCAGCCTGACAGGGGGCGCGTTTGATACGCAGTATTTT.